These 3 T cell receptor beta chains share one sample of origin, sequenced in a study of T cell changes during pregnancy in multiple sclerosis. This table comes from immunoSEQ multiplex PCR, and its TCRdb copy is limited to in-frame clones, with some not included. Seen here are 89,000 or so clones, about 89% observed once, and the top ten hold around 3.3%. Sequencing was performed on PBMCs, taken in the first trimester of pregnancy. The receptors come from a female donor in good health, serving as a control in a pregnancy study. Some clones in this sample may be carry-over from other donors' samples.

This chain uses TRBV5-1 with TRBJ2-7; TRBD1 is a possible D gene (5 bases). CDR1 is SGHRS and CDR2 is YFSETQ in the germline V gene. CDR3 length: 14 residues. Trimming removed 4 bases from V and 5 bases from J, with 16 bases in between. The CDR3 loop is CASSQGLVPHEQYF. The CDR3 DNA sequence: TGCGCCAGCAGCCAGGGTCTGGTTCCACACGAGCAGTACTTC.

The chain links TRBV27 to TRBJ2-3, with 7 bases matching TRBD2. Per the germline V gene, CDR1 is MNHEY and CDR2 is SMNVEV (reference sequence). J lost 2 bases, V lost 6 bases, and 11 bases had no gene match. This CDR3 region has 16 residues. CDR3 sequence reads: CASRPRVREVTDTQYF. The CDR3, as DNA: TGTGCCAGCAGACCAAGGGTCCGGGAGGTCACAGATACGCAGTATTTT.

The chain couples TRBV19 to TRBJ2-3, with D possibly matching TRBD2 (6 bases). Trimming took 8 bases from V and 5 from J, leaving 14 bases between them. The CDR3 is 13 residues long. Germline lookup yields CDR1 LNHDA and CDR2 SQIVND (reference sequence). This CDR3 is CASARGARDTQYF. The CDR3 bases are TGTGCCAGTGCGCGGGGCGCCAGAGATACGCAGTATTTT.